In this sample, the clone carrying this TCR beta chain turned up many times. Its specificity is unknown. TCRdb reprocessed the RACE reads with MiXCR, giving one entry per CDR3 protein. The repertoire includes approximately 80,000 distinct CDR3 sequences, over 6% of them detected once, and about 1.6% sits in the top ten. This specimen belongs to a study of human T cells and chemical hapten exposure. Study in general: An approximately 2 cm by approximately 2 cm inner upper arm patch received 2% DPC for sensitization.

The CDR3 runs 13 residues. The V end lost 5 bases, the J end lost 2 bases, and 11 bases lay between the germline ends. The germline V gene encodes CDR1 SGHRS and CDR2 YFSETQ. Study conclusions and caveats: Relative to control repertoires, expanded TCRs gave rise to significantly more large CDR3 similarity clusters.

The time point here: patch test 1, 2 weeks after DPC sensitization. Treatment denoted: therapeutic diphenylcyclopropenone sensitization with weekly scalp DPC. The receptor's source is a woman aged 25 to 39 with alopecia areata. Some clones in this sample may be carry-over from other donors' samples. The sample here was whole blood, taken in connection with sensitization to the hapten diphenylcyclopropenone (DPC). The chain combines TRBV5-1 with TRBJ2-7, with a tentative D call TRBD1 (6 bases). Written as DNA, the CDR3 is TGCGCCAGCAGATGGGGGACACCCTACGAGCAGTACTTC. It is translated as CASRWGTPYEQYF. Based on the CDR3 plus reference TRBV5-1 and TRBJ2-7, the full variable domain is KAGVTQTPRYLIKTRGQQVTLSCSPISGHRSVSWYQQTPGQGLQFLFEYFSETQRNKGNFPGRFSGRQFSNSRSEMNVSTLELGDSALYLCASRWGTPYEQYFGPGTRLTVT.